This is a list of T cell receptor beta chains from one sample in a study of OX40 agonist ivuxolimab in advanced cancers. The data were produced by immunoSEQ multiplex PCR, yet TCRdb's version contains in-frame clones alone and is incomplete. The table records 95,000 to 150,000 clones, 85% to 95% of them present only once. Sequencing used CD4+ or CD8+ T cells sorted from blood, obtained in a trial of the OX40 agonist ivuxolimab. The receptors were sampled from an adult with an advanced solid tumor such as melanoma, head and neck, liver or kidney cancer. The CDR3 runs from the conserved cysteine through the conserved F or W. D genes are given only for firm matches. Size is omitted from some rows. Given values are once, few, many or a class for expanded clones.

V gene	clone size	J gene	D gene	CDR3 DNA	CDR3 protein
TRBV25-1	.	TRBJ2-7	.	TGTGCCAGCAGTGCGTTGGGGGGCCACCTGAGGCTCGAGCAGTACTTC	CASSALGGHLRLEQYF
TRBV18	.	TRBJ1-5	.	TGTGCCAGCTCTCCCACAGGGACCCTTGGCAATCAGCCCCAGCATTTT	CASSPTGTLGNQPQHF
TRBV11-2	.	TRBJ2-7	TRBD1	TGTGCCAGCAGCTCGGGACAGGGGGTCTACGAGCAGTACTTC	CASSSGQGVYEQYF
TRBV18	.	TRBJ1-1	.	TGTGCCAGCTCATATTTGGGAACCACTGAAGCTTTCTTT	CASSYLGTTEAFF
TRBV7-9	.	TRBJ1-3	.	TGTGCCAGCAGCTCTGGGACACTGAAAGACTCTGGAAACACCATATATTTT	CASSSGTLKDSGNTIYF
TRBV7-6	.	TRBJ2-3	.	TGTGCCAGCAGCTTATTAACTAGTTTGCCAGATACGCAGTATTTT	CASSLLTSLPDTQYF
TRBV28	.	TRBJ2-1	TRBD2	TGTGCCAGCAGCCCATTAGGCCTAGCGGGGTTTGAGAATGAGCAGTTCTTC	CASSPLGLAGFENEQFF
TRBV5-4	once	TRBJ2-4	TRBD1	TGTGCCAGCAGCTCGAGGGACAGGGAAAACATTCAGTACTTC	CASSSRDRENIQYF
TRBV6-6	.	TRBJ1-1	TRBD1	TGTGCCAGCAGTACCCACAGGGGGCGGAACACTGAAGCTTTCTTT	CASSTHRGRNTEAFF
TRBV7-3	.	TRBJ2-1	TRBD2	TGTGCCAGCAGCTTAGGGAGCGGGAGCTACAATGAGCAGTTCTTC	CASSLGSGSYNEQFF
TRBV7-2	.	TRBJ2-2	.	TGTGCCAGCAGCTTAGCGGGCGGGACCAACACCGGGGAGCTGTTTTTT	CASSLAGGTNTGELFF
TRBV7-2	.	TRBJ2-1	.	TGTGCCAGCAGTCCTACCCGGGTAGCGTACAATGAGCAGTTCTTC	CASSPTRVAYNEQFF
TRBV5-4	.	TRBJ2-7	TRBD2	TGTGCCAGCAGCTCGGCGACTAGCGGGATCTACGAGCAGTACTTC	CASSSATSGIYEQYF
TRBV6-4	.	TRBJ1-6	.	TGTGCCAGCAGTGACTCTTCACGGAGCTCCTATAATTCACCCCTCCACTTT	CASSDSSRSSYNSPLHF
TRBV5-1	.	TRBJ1-1	.	TGCGCCAGCAGCTCCGACACGCTGAACACTGAAGCTTTCTTT	CASSSDTLNTEAFF
TRBV13	.	TRBJ1-2	.	TGTGCCAGCAGCTCCATAAGAGGGGACTATGGCTACACCTTC	CASSSIRGDYGYTF
TRBV7-2	.	TRBJ2-1	TRBD2	TGTGCCAGCAGCTTACGCCCGGTGGGGGGAGGGAATGAGCAGTTCTTC	CASSLRPVGGGNEQFF
TRBV19	.	TRBJ1-1	TRBD1	TGTGCCAGTATCATTTACCCGGGACAGGAAGCTTTCTTT	CASIIYPGQEAFF
TRBV28	.	TRBJ2-5	.	TGTGCCAGCTCCCAAGGAGGGGAAGAGACCCAGTACTTC	CASSQGGEETQYF
TRBV4-3	.	TRBJ2-7	.	TGCGCCAGCAGCCTTGAGGGGAATGGGCCCTACGAGCAGTACTTC	CASSLEGNGPYEQYF
TRBV27	.	TRBJ2-7	TRBD1	TGTGCCAGCAGTTTAACACAGGGGTTGGCCTACGAGCAGTACTTC	CASSLTQGLAYEQYF
TRBV7-9	.	TRBJ1-2	TRBD1	TGTGCCAGCAGCCAGGGACAGAAATATGGCTACACCTTC	CASSQGQKYGYTF
TRBV6-5	.	TRBJ2-7	TRBD1	TGTGCCAGCCGAGGGACAGGGAGTAAGGTAACGCAGTACTTC	CASRGTGSKVTQYF
TRBV6-6	.	TRBJ2-1	.	TGTGCCAGCCGGCCTGGACGGGAGCCCTACAATGAGCAGTTCTTC	CASRPGREPYNEQFF
TRBV28	.	TRBJ1-2	.	TGTGCCAGCGTCGTTGGAGGGTCTAACTATGGCTACACCTTC	CASVVGGSNYGYTF
TRBV19	.	TRBJ1-4	.	TGTGCCAGTAGTATCAAAACCCTTCCGGGGCAGGGAAAGGAAAAACTGTTTTTT	CASSIKTLPGQGKEKLFF
TRBV19	.	TRBJ1-2	.	TGTGCCAGTATGAGGGGTAGTGGCTACACCTTC	CASMRGSGYTF
TRBV7-2	.	TRBJ2-1	.	TGTGCCAGCGGGGGCCAATCCTACAATGAGCAGTTCTTC	CASGGQSYNEQFF
TRBV18	.	TRBJ1-1	.	TGTGCCAGCTCACCTCAGGGTTCGATGAACACTGAAGCTTTCTTT	CASSPQGSMNTEAFF
TRBV5-1	.	TRBJ2-7	.	TGCGCCAGCCTAGAACTTCCGAGCTCCTACGAGCAGTACTTC	CASLELPSSYEQYF
TRBV6-5	.	TRBJ2-3	TRBD2	TGTGCCAGCAGTTCGGGGGAGGGCCAAACAGATACGCAGTATTTT	CASSSGEGQTDTQYF
TRBV11-1	.	TRBJ2-2	.	TGTGCCAGCAGCTTAGTGGGGCAAACCGGGGAGCTGTTTTTT	CASSLVGQTGELFF
TRBV18	.	TRBJ1-2	.	TGTGCCAGCTCACCGACAACTAACTATGGCTACACCTTC	CASSPTTNYGYTF
TRBV9	.	TRBJ1-1	.	TGTGCCAGCAGCGTAGAACCGGGGGCGGCTACTGAAGCTTTCTTT	CASSVEPGAATEAFF
TRBV29-1	once	TRBJ1-1	.	TGCAGCGTTGAAGAGACTGGTGAAGCTTTCTTT	CSVEETGEAFF
TRBV6-5	.	TRBJ1-1	.	TGTGCCAGCAGGGGATGGGGGGGCACTGAAGCTTTCTTT	CASRGWGGTEAFF
TRBV19	.	TRBJ2-3	TRBD2	TGTGCCAGTAGTACCCGACTAGCGGGAGCAGGAGGCACAGATACGCAGTATTTT	CASSTRLAGAGGTDTQYF
TRBV7-9	.	TRBJ2-2	.	TGTGCCAGCAGCCCCTCGGGCAGGGGAGGAACCGGGGAGCTGTTTTTT	CASSPSGRGGTGELFF
TRBV19	.	TRBJ2-3	.	TGTGCCAGTAGTATAGGGGATAGCGGCCGCACAGATACGCAGTATTTT	CASSIGDSGRTDTQYF
TRBV7-9	.	TRBJ2-7	.	TGTGCCAGCAGCTCCGAGCGGTACGAGCAGTACTTC	CASSSERYEQYF
TRBV28	.	TRBJ2-7	TRBD1	TGTGCCAGCAGTTTTCCAGGGACAGGCAACTACGAGCAGTACTTC	CASSFPGTGNYEQYF
TRBV7-7	once	TRBJ2-5	TRBD2	TGTGCCAGCAGCTTAGGGCTAGCGGGAGGGCAGGAAGAGACCCAGTACTTC	CASSLGLAGGQEETQYF
TRBV18	.	TRBJ2-5	.	TGTGCCAGCTCAACTCTCGACAGGCAAGAGACCCAGTACTTC	CASSTLDRQETQYF
TRBV2	.	TRBJ1-2	.	TGTGCCAGCAGTGAAGATATCTATGGCTACACCTTC	CASSEDIYGYTF
TRBV5-6	.	TRBJ1-2	TRBD1	TGTGCCAGCAGCCCCTGGGACAGGGTGGACTCTGGCTACACCTTC	CASSPWDRVDSGYTF
TRBV28	once	TRBJ2-3	.	TGTGCCAGCAGTTTAATCCCTGGGTTCACGAATTTT	CASSLIPGFTNF
TRBV9	.	TRBJ2-5	.	TGTGCCAGCAGCCCCCTAGGTTACGGGAGTGAGACCCAGTACTTC	CASSPLGYGSETQYF
TRBV28	.	TRBJ1-3	.	TGTGCCAGCAGTTTCCCAGCCTCTGGAAACACCATATATTTT	CASSFPASGNTIYF
TRBV6-1	.	TRBJ2-5	TRBD1	TGTGCCAGCAGGACAGGGTCTCTTTACCAAGAGACCCAGTACTTC	CASRTGSLYQETQYF
TRBV25-1	.	TRBJ1-4	.	TGTGCCAGCAGTGAATACACCTTAAATGAAAAACTGTTTTTT	CASSEYTLNEKLFF
TRBV28	.	TRBJ2-3	.	TGTGCCATCTCCTGGGGGGCGTTCACAGATACGCAGTATTTT	CAISWGAFTDTQYF
TRBV7-2	.	TRBJ2-2	TRBD2	TGTGCCAGCAGCCCTCGAGGGGGACTAGCAGGCGGGGAGCTGTTTTTT	CASSPRGGLAGGELFF
TRBV11-3	.	TRBJ2-1	.	TGTGCCAGCAGCTTGGCTAGTTTGAATGAGCAGTTCTTC	CASSLASLNEQFF
TRBV6-5	.	TRBJ2-2	TRBD2	TGTGCCAGCAGTTACTCGGCGGGGGTGGACACCGGGGAGCTGTTTTTT	CASSYSAGVDTGELFF
TRBV6-5	.	TRBJ1-4	.	TGTGCCAGCAGTTATGCGGGAATGGCCGAAAAACTGTTTTTT	CASSYAGMAEKLFF
TRBV6-6	.	TRBJ1-5	.	TGTGCCAGCAGTTACTCGGCAGGGCTTGGGCAGCCCCAGCATTTT	CASSYSAGLGQPQHF
TRBV15	few	TRBJ1-5	TRBD1	TGTGCCACCAGCAGTGCGGGACAGGGCCAGGGGGCCCAGCATTTT	CATSSAGQGQGAQHF
TRBV12-2	once	TRBJ2-1	.	TGTGCAAGTCGCTCCCTTTTATTGACTAGGAGGGCCTACAATGAGCAGTTCTTC	CASRSLLLTRRAYNEQFF
TRBV28	.	TRBJ2-1	TRBD2	TGTGCCAGCAGACCGGGACTAGCGGGGAACAATGAGCAGTTCTTC	CASRPGLAGNNEQFF